The rows below give T cell receptor beta chains drawn from one sample of a study of vaccination and CD4 T cells after COVID-19. TCRdb recomputed calls from the PCR reads with MiXCR, one row per CDR3 protein. The repertoire holds about 15,000 distinct CDR3 sequences, with around 70% as singletons. Their antigens remain unidentified. Material: CD4+ T cells from blood, cultured in vitro. These receptors originate from a human donor who had recovered from COVID-19. Both conserved end residues are part of each CDR3. A D gene is named only where the DNA matches it firmly. Rows give clone size only sometimes, using once, few, many, or a class for an expanded clone.

j_call d_call clone_size v_call cdr3_nt cdr3_aa
TRBJ2-5 TRBD2 NA TRBV11-2 TGTGCCAGCAGCTCCAAGAACGTAGGGACTAGGGTGAAAGAGACCCAGTACTTC CASSSKNVGTRVKETQYF
TRBJ1-1 NA few TRBV4-1 TGCGCCAGCAGCCACCCGCTGAACACTGAAGCTTTCTTT CASSHPLNTEAFF
TRBJ2-1 TRBD2 NA TRBV6-2/TRBV6-3 TGTGCCAGCAGGCCTAGCGGGACCTACAATGAGCAGTTCTTC CASRPSGTYNEQFF
TRBJ1-2 NA few TRBV20-1 TGCAGTGCTAGAGACCAGGACAGACATGGCTACACCTTC CSARDQDRHGYTF
TRBJ1-5 NA NA TRBV21-1 TGTGCCAGCAGCATCCGGGGCCATCAGCCCCAGCATTTT CASSIRGHQPQHF
TRBJ1-5 TRBD1 few TRBV7-9 TGTGCCAGCAGCTTCGGACAGGCAACTCAGCCCCAGCATTTT CASSFGQATQPQHF
TRBJ2-3 NA NA TRBV10-1 TGCGCCAGCAGGAGGACTTATAACCGGAGAGCGTTCACAGATACGCAGTATTTT CASRRTYNRRAFTDTQYF
TRBJ1-2 TRBD1 NA TRBV14 TGTGCCAGCAGTACTAACCAGGGGGCGCACGGCTATGGCTACACCTTC CASSTNQGAHGYGYTF
TRBJ2-7 TRBD1 NA TRBV7-8 TGTGCCAGCAGCTGGGAACAGGGGCGCGAGCAGTACTTC CASSWEQGREQYF
TRBJ2-3 TRBD2 NA TRBV20-1 TGCAGTGCTAGAGAATCTAGCGGGAGGGCAGATACGCAGTATTTT CSARESSGRADTQYF
TRBJ2-5 NA NA TRBV6-1 TGTGCCAGCAGTGCTGGGATGGAGACCCAGTACTTC CASSAGMETQYF
TRBJ2-1 TRBD2 NA TRBV7-3 TGTGCCAGCAGCTTAAATGCCCCAAATAGGACTAGCGGTTACAATGAGCAGTTCTTC CASSLNAPNRTSGYNEQFF
TRBJ2-7 NA NA TRBV20-1 TGCAGTGCTAGACCAGTAGACACTGGACCCGATTCCTACGAGCAGTACTTC CSARPVDTGPDSYEQYF
TRBJ2-1 TRBD2 NA TRBV7-3 TGTGCCAGCAGTTTGCCAGGTGGCGGGAGAACGGATGAGCAGTTCTTC CASSLPGGGRTDEQFF
TRBJ2-2 NA NA TRBV28 TGTGCCAGCAGTTTAGGGGCGGGAATCACCGGGGAGCTGTTTTTT CASSLGAGITGELFF
TRBJ1-1 TRBD1 once TRBV28 TGTGCCAGCAGTTTTGGAGGGGCAGGGGGGAACACTGAAGCTTTCTTT CASSFGGAGGNTEAFF
TRBJ2-7 TRBD1 NA TRBV20-1 TGCAGTGCCCGGACAGGGGCTTACGAGCAGTACTTC CSARTGAYEQYF
TRBJ2-3 NA NA TRBV27 TGTGCCAGCAGTTTAGGCCGGGGCACAGATACGCAGTATTTT CASSLGRGTDTQYF
TRBJ1-2 NA NA TRBV7-9 TGTGCCAGTAGCTTATTTTTCGGACCGGATCGGGATGGCTACACCTTC CASSLFFGPDRDGYTF
TRBJ1-2 NA NA TRBV28 TGTGCCAGCAGTTTATTAGCCGCTCTGAGGGGGGCCTCATATGGCTACACCTTC CASSLLAALRGASYGYTF
TRBJ2-1 TRBD2 NA TRBV28 TGTGCCAGCAGTTGGACCGGGCTAGCGGGAGCCTTCCAGTTCTTC CASSWTGLAGAFQFF
TRBJ1-1 NA NA TRBV30 TGTGCCTGGAGTGAGGAGGGGTGGACTGAAGCTTTCTTT CAWSEEGWTEAFF
TRBJ1-3 NA NA TRBV7-2 TGTGCCAGCAGCTTGGGCAGGGTGAGGGGAAACACCATATATTTT CASSLGRVRGNTIYF
TRBJ2-5 NA NA TRBV30 TGTGCCTGGATCCGGGCAGAGACCCAGTACTTC CAWIRAETQYF
TRBJ2-2 NA NA TRBV24-1 TGTGCCACCAGTGATTATGAACAGGCAGACACCGGGGAGCTGTTTTTT CATSDYEQADTGELFF
TRBJ1-5 NA few TRBV6-1 TGTGCCAGCAGCCCCCCCCGGGGGAATAGCAATCAGCCCCAGCATTTT CASSPPRGNSNQPQHF
TRBJ2-3 NA NA TRBV27 TGTGCCAGCAGTCTTCTGGACAGCCGCACAGATACGCAGTATTTT CASSLLDSRTDTQYF
TRBJ1-5 NA NA TRBV7-9 TGTGCCAGCAGCTTAGATGGGGGGTACGACAATCAGCCCCAGCATTTT CASSLDGGYDNQPQHF
TRBJ2-3 TRBD2 NA TRBV27 TGTGCCAGCAGTTTATCGGCCTTGGCGGGAGGGTATGGAGATACGCAGTATTTT CASSLSALAGGYGDTQYF
TRBJ1-1 TRBD1 once TRBV7-3 TGTGCCAGCAGCCCTATTGACAGGGTGAACACTGAAGCTTTCTTT CASSPIDRVNTEAFF
TRBJ1-2 NA NA TRBV14 TGTGCCAGCAGCTGGGGATTTGGCTACACCTTC CASSWGFGYTF
TRBJ2-3 TRBD1 NA TRBV7-4 TGTGCCAGCAGCGTAGTGGGACAGGACGCAGATACGCAGTATTTT CASSVVGQDADTQYF
TRBJ2-7 TRBD1 once TRBV20-1 TGCAGTGCCATTGTCCCGCAGGGGGCGAACGAGCAGTACTTC CSAIVPQGANEQYF
TRBJ2-4 NA NA TRBV6-2/TRBV6-3 TGTGCCAGCAGTTCTAATGCAGGGGCGGGTATTCAGTACTTC CASSSNAGAGIQYF
TRBJ1-5 NA NA TRBV24-1 TGTGCCACCAGTGATTTGCATCCCTCCGGTGGGGCCAATCAGCCCCAGCATTTT CATSDLHPSGGANQPQHF
TRBJ2-2 TRBD1 once TRBV7-6 TGTGCCAGCAGCTTAGGCCGGGGACCGCTAAGGGGGCTAAACACCGGGGAGCTGTTTTTT CASSLGRGPLRGLNTGELFF
TRBJ1-1 TRBD1 NA TRBV20-1 TGCAGTGCTAGAGGAGGGGGACAGGGGCAAGCTTTCTTT CSARGGGQGQAFF
TRBJ1-4 NA NA TRBV4-3 TGCGCCAGCAGCAGGACGGCCCTTGTTGAAAAACTGTTTTTT CASSRTALVEKLFF